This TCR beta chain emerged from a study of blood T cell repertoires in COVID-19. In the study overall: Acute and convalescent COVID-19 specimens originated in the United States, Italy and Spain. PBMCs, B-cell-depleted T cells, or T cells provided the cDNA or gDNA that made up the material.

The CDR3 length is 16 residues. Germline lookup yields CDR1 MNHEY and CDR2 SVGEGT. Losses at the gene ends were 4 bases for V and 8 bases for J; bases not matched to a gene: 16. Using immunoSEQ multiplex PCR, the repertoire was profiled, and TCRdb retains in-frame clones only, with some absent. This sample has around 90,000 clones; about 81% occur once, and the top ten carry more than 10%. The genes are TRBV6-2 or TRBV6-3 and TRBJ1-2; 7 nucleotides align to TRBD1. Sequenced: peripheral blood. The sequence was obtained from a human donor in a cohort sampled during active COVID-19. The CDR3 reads CASSSATLTGDAGYTF. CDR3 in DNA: TGTGCCAGCAGTTCTGCAACATTAACAGGGGACGCGGGCTACACCTTC.